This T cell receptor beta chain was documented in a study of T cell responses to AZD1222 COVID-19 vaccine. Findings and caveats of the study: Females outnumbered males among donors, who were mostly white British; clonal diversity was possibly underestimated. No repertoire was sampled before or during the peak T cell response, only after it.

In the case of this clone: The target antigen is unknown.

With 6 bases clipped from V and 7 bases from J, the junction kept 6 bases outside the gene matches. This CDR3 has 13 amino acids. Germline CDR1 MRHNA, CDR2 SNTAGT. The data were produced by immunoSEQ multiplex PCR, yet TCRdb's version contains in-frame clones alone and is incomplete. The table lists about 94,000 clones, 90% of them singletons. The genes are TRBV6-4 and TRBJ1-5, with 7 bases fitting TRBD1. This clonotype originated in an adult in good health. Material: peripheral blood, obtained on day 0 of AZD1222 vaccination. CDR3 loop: CASSERQGQPQHF. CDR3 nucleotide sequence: TGTGCCAGCAGCGAGCGACAGGGCCAGCCCCAGCATTTT.